This T cell receptor beta chain was sequenced for a study of CD8+CD57+ T cells in acquired aplastic anemia. Study outcomes and limitations: Approximately 27 CD8+ CDR3 sequences occurred in both the patients and the controls.

The template used for profiling TCR beta VDJ and CDR3 was genomic DNA. TCRdb itself ran the reads through MiXCR, one entry per CDR3 protein. The sample consists of about 200,000 distinct CDR3 sequences, about 60% of them appearing once. About this clonotype itself: The antigen remains unidentified.

CDR1 DFQATT and CDR2 SNEGSKA come from the germline V gene (reference sequence). Trimming cost V 5 bases and J 0 bases; bases outside gene matches: 6. The CDR3 runs 15 residues. Before being chosen for sequencing, patients had shown CD8+CD57+ cell expansion by flow cytometry. The study sampled blood from patients who had received no therapy. The chain joins TRBV20-1 to TRBJ2-3; 9 bases agree with TRBD2. The sequencing sample was made of sorted CD4+, CD8+, or CD8+CD57+ T cells (not recorded which) from PBMCs. The origin of this receptor is a human donor with aplastic anemia. This CDR3 reads CSAALRGGSTDTQYF. The CDR3 DNA follows: TGCAGTGCTGCCTTGCGGGGGGGAAGCACAGATACGCAGTATTTT.